A selection of T cell receptor beta chains follows, all from one sample in a study of CD8 T cells in ankylosing spondylitis. TCRdb independently ran MiXCR on the 5' RACE reads; one entry per CDR3 protein. Altogether 150,000 to 200,000 distinct CDR3 sequences are present, about 32% being singletons, with the ten largest covering around 6.2%. Sample: synovial fluid, either unsorted or a sorted T cell fraction (not recorded which). These receptors all come from a male donor with ankylosing spondylitis. The CDR3 runs from the conserved cysteine through the conserved F or W. D genes are given only for firm matches. Some rows have no size entry. The others give once, few or many, or a class for an expanded clone.

TRBJ1-4 | few | TRBV6-6 | NA | CASSYFGTPQFF | TGTGCCAGCAGTTATTTCGGGACCCCACAGTTTTTT
TRBJ2-2 | once | TRBV6-1 | TRBD1 | CASSEWTGTGHGELFF | TGTGCCAGCAGTGAGTGGACAGGGACAGGGCACGGGGAGCTGTTTTTT
TRBJ2-7 | NA | TRBV7-9 | NA | CASSSFIGSSYEQYF | TGTGCCAGCAGCTCCTTTATTGGGAGCTCCTACGAGCAGTACTTC
TRBJ2-1 | NA | TRBV29-1 | TRBD1 | CSAASSTGGKNEQFF | TGCAGCGCCGCCTCCTCGACAGGGGGCAAAAATGAGCAGTTCTTC
TRBJ2-7 | many | TRBV7-2 | TRBD2 | CASSSGPSSGRIYEQYF | TGTGCCAGCAGCTCCGGACCATCTAGCGGGAGAATCTACGAGCAGTACTTC
TRBJ2-5 | NA | TRBV7-9 | NA | CASSLRPPETQYF | TGTGCCAGCAGCTTACGGCCCCCGGAGACCCAGTACTTC
TRBJ1-1 | once | TRBV4-2 | NA | CASSQPRGNTEAFF | TGTGCCAGCAGCCAACCCCGGGGGAACACTGAAGCTTTCTTT
TRBJ2-3 | few | TRBV30 | NA | CAWSGTTRDTQYF | TGTGCCTGGAGTGGTACCACTCGAGATACGCAGTATTTT
TRBJ2-7 | few | TRBV5-6 | TRBD1 | CASSLGTGTGAYEQYF | TGTGCCAGCAGCTTGGGTACCGGGACAGGAGCCTACGAGCAGTACTTC
TRBJ1-5 | few | TRBV28 | NA | CASSTGQPQHF | TGTGCCAGCAGCACGGGACAGCCCCAGCATTTT
TRBJ2-5 | NA | TRBV18 | TRBD2 | CASSPYGTSGAETQYF | TGTGCCAGCTCACCCTACGGGACTAGCGGGGCAGAGACCCAGTACTTC
TRBJ1-5 | NA | TRBV6-1 | NA | CASTRPDSSNQPQHF | TGTGCCAGCACCCGACCTGACAGTAGCAATCAGCCCCAGCATTTT
TRBJ2-3 | NA | TRBV20-1 | NA | CSADAIYTDTQYF | TGCAGTGCAGACGCTATTTACACAGATACGCAGTATTTT
TRBJ2-1 | NA | TRBV28 | TRBD2 | CASSLSPGLVEQFF | TGTGCCAGCAGTTTATCCCCGGGACTAGTTGAGCAGTTCTTC
TRBJ1-1 | few | TRBV10-3 | NA | CAISGQVNTEAFF | TGTGCCATCAGTGGACAGGTGAACACTGAAGCTTTCTTT
TRBJ1-1 | NA | TRBV7-2 | NA | CASSLGWRSLNTEAFF | TGTGCCAGCAGCTTAGGCTGGAGGTCCCTGAACACTGAAGCTTTCTTT
TRBJ2-5 | few | TRBV20-1 | NA | CSARAPGAGVKETQYF | TGCAGTGCTAGAGCTCCGGGGGCGGGGGTGAAGGAGACCCAGTACTTC
TRBJ2-3 | NA | TRBV12-3/TRBV12-4 | NA | CASSSGLSSDTQYF | TGTGCCAGCAGTTCCGGACTAAGCTCAGATACGCAGTATTTT
TRBJ2-3 | NA | TRBV10-3 | NA | CAITENGGDTQYF | TGTGCCATAACAGAGAACGGGGGAGATACGCAGTATTTT
TRBJ2-7 | NA | TRBV7-9 | TRBD1 | CASSRGTGDSYEQYF | TGTGCCAGCAGCCGGGGGACAGGGGATTCCTACGAGCAGTACTTC
TRBJ2-2 | many | TRBV4-1 | TRBD2 | CASSQEGAGGLTGELFF | TGCGCCAGCAGCCAAGAAGGGGCGGGGGGGCTCACCGGGGAGCTGTTTTTT
TRBJ2-2 | many | TRBV20-1 | TRBD2 | CSASSGLAETTGELFF | TGCAGTGCTAGTTCTGGACTAGCGGAAACCACCGGGGAGCTGTTTTTT
TRBJ1-2 | few | TRBV2 | TRBD1 | CASSAMTGGARDGYTF | TGTGCCAGCAGCGCGATGACAGGGGGCGCCCGGGATGGCTACACCTTC
TRBJ2-7 | NA | TRBV20-1 | NA | CSVRRASSYEQYF | TGCAGTGTCCGCAGGGCTAGCAGCTACGAGCAGTACTTC
TRBJ2-3 | NA | TRBV2 | TRBD2 | CASSFQTSGGFTDTQYF | TGTGCCAGCAGTTTCCAGACTAGCGGGGGCTTCACAGATACGCAGTATTTT
TRBJ1-2 | NA | TRBV12-3/TRBV12-4 | TRBD1 | CASREQGAYLGYTF | TGTGCCAGCAGAGAACAGGGGGCGTATTTGGGCTACACCTTC
TRBJ2-2 | NA | TRBV5-1 | NA | CASSLDRVGNTGELFF | TGCGCCAGCAGCTTGGACAGGGTCGGGAACACCGGGGAGCTGTTTTTT
TRBJ2-5 | NA | TRBV5-1 | NA | CASSLSVETQYF | TGCGCCAGCAGCTTGAGTGTAGAGACCCAGTACTTC
TRBJ2-5 | many | TRBV5-1 | TRBD2 | CASSLSLAEETQYF | TGCGCCAGCAGCTTGAGTCTAGCGGAAGAGACCCAGTACTTC
TRBJ2-3 | NA | TRBV5-1 | TRBD2 | CASSRSGGDTDTQYF | TGCGCCAGCAGCCGGAGCGGGGGGGACACAGATACGCAGTATTTT
TRBJ2-1 | NA | TRBV20-1 | NA | CSAVRTVASNNEQFF | TGCAGTGCTGTACGGACGGTCGCTTCCAACAATGAGCAGTTCTTC
TRBJ2-1 | many | TRBV18 | NA | CASSPSQSSYNEQFF | TGTGCCAGCTCACCAAGCCAAAGCTCCTACAATGAGCAGTTCTTC
TRBJ1-1 | few | TRBV5-1 | NA | CASSLGLVKNTEAFF | TGCGCCAGCAGCTTGGGGTTAGTCAAGAACACTGAAGCTTTCTTT
TRBJ1-5 | few | TRBV6-1 | NA | CASSDIAGGRNQPQHF | TGTGCCAGCAGTGATATTGCGGGGGGAAGAAATCAGCCCCAGCATTTT
TRBJ2-7 | few | TRBV5-5 | NA | CASSLSRVQQYF | TGTGCCAGCAGCTTGAGTAGGGTTCAGCAGTACTTC
TRBJ2-1 | NA | TRBV2 | TRBD1 | CASSERWGTDEQFF | TGTGCCAGCAGTGAAAGGTGGGGGACAGATGAGCAGTTCTTC
TRBJ1-4 | NA | TRBV29-1 | NA | CSVGGREANEKLFF | TGCAGCGTTGGCGGTCGGGAGGCTAATGAAAAACTGTTTTTT
TRBJ2-1 | few | TRBV5-1 | NA | CASSSGMSYNEQFF | TGCGCCAGCAGCTCAGGGATGTCCTACAATGAGCAGTTCTTC
TRBJ2-3 | once | TRBV7-2 | TRBD2 | CASSISGGARDTQYF | TGTGCCAGCAGCATTAGCGGGGGGGCCCGCGATACGCAGTATTTT
TRBJ2-4 | medium-sized | TRBV10-3 | NA | CAISEYRDQNIQYF | TGTGCCATCAGTGAGTACCGGGACCAAAACATTCAGTACTTC
TRBJ1-4 | NA | TRBV27 | NA | CASSPSGETGEKLFF | TGTGCCAGCAGTCCCTCCGGCGAAACGGGTGAAAAACTGTTTTTT
TRBJ2-5 | few | TRBV28 | TRBD1 | CASSPGTGGRFGETQYF | TGTGCCAGCAGTCCCGGGACAGGGGGCCGATTCGGCGAGACCCAGTACTTC
TRBJ1-6 | few | TRBV5-1 | NA | CASSLGPTGSNYNSPLHF | TGCGCCAGCAGCTTGGGTCCCACAGGGTCAAACTATAATTCACCCCTCCACTTT
TRBJ2-1 | NA | TRBV20-1 | TRBD2 | CSASRTSGSTLFF | TGCAGTGCTTCCCGGACTAGCGGAAGTACCCTATTCTTC
TRBJ2-2 | few | TRBV27 | NA | CASSRPGASTGELFF | TGTGCCAGCAGCCGCCCCGGGGCCTCTACCGGGGAGCTGTTTTTT
TRBJ1-5 | once | TRBV28 | TRBD1 | CASSSWTGGSQPQHF | TGTGCCAGCAGTTCCTGGACAGGGGGCAGTCAGCCCCAGCATTTT
TRBJ2-3 | NA | TRBV4-2 | NA | CASSQVGLVRDTLADTQYF | TGTGCCAGCAGCCAAGTCGGCCTAGTTCGGGACACCCTTGCAGATACGCAGTATTTT
TRBJ1-1 | NA | TRBV12-3/TRBV12-4 | NA | CASRKGGQGGTEAFF | TGTGCCAGCAGGAAGGGTGGGCAGGGAGGCACTGAAGCTTTCTTT
TRBJ1-4 | NA | TRBV5-1 | TRBD1 | CASSFGSGQGYEKLFF | TGCGCCAGCAGCTTTGGTTCTGGACAGGGTTATGAAAAACTGTTTTTT